This T cell receptor beta chain was identified during a study of shared clonotypes between healthy human individuals. Study observations and caveats: Around 5% of naive CD4 clonotypes were common to several donors. Clonotype sharing among donors was expected to depend on sequencing depth.

CD45RO-negative, CCR7-selected cells formed the naive CD8 fraction, which excluded terminally differentiated effector memory CD45RA+ cells. The assay used deep level. Some 30,000 T cell genomes (around 190 ng DNA) went into each sorted-subset replicate. Using immunoSEQ multiplex PCR, the repertoire was profiled, and TCRdb retains in-frame clones only, with some absent. The data show 2 million to 2.5 million clones, about 93% seen once. Germline trimming cut 3 bases from V and 2 bases from J; bases unmatched to any gene: 5. CDR3 length: 15 amino acids. The germline CDR1 and CDR2 sequences are SGHDT and YYEEEE. In its sample, this clone was seen once. The antigen is unknown.

This clonotype was sampled from a young man in good health. Some clones in this sample may be carry-over from other donors' samples. The sequenced sample consisted of naive CD8+ T cells from PBMCs. The genes are TRBV5-6 and TRBJ2-7; 10 positions agree with TRBD2. The CDR3 region is CASSSEREGAYEQYF. CDR3 bases: TGTGCCAGCAGCTCAGAGCGGGAGGGTGCCTACGAGCAGTACTTC.